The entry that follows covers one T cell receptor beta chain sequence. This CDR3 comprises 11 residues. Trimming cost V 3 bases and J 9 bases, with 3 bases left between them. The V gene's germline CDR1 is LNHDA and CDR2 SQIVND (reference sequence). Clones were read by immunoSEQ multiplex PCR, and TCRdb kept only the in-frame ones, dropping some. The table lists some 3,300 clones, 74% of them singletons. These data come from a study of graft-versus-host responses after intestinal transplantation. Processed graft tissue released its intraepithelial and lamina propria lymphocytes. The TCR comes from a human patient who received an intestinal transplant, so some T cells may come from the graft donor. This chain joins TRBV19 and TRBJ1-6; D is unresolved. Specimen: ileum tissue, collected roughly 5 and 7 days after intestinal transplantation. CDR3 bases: TGTGCCAGTAGTATGGGTTCACCCCTCCACTTT. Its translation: CASSMGSPLHF.